This T cell receptor beta chain was observed in a study of T cells in Graves' hyperthyroidism and ophthalmopathy. Looking at the study overall: Peripheral blood was obtained at initial diagnosis, preceding any treatment. Study observations and caveats: The model anticipated ophthalmopathy a median about 6.5 months pre-onset.

TCR beta CDR3 regions were amplified from RNA transcripts. The HTBI primer set drove a first-round RT-PCR of the TCR CDR3. In TCRdb, the multiplex PCR reads were re-called with MiXCR into one record per CDR3 protein. The sample contains about 640,000 distinct CDR3 sequences, roughly 15% of which appear only once. Concerning this clonotype itself: Its antigen remains unidentified. Given a much more abundant clone one base away, this may be a read error.

CDR3 length: 14 amino acids. Per germline, CDR1 DFQATT and CDR2 SNEGSKA (reference sequence). The sequence was collected from a woman between 50 and 59 years old with Graves' ophthalmopathy. The chain joins TRBV20-1 to TRBJ2-1, with 10 positions matching TRBD2. The sample was blood. The CDR3 is CSANSGRALNDQFF. The DNA of the CDR3 is TGCAGTGCCAACAGCGGGAGGGCCCTCAATGATCAGTTCTTC.